This TCR beta chain emerged from a study of sequential checkpoint blockade in melanoma. Whole-study context: Patients were randomized 1:1 to nivolumab-then-ipilimumab or ipilimumab-then-nivolumab first-line.

Treatment specified: randomized to nivolumab then ipilimumab (arm A) or the reverse (arm B). From thawed PBMCs, live CD3+CD8+ cells negative for CD19 and CD56 were sorted. Germline lookup yields CDR1 MNHEY and CDR2 SMNVEV (reference sequence). Trimming removed 6 bases from V and 3 bases from J; junction bases left unmatched: 14. This CDR3 has 16 amino acids. TCRdb keeps only in-frame clones here, not all; method: immunoSEQ multiplex PCR. The repertoire consists of 34,000 or so clones, with roughly 85% occurring once and the leading ten covering about 17%. Here the sequenced sample was CD8+ T cells sorted from blood (inferred from file names), taken from a patient given nivolumab and ipilimumab in sequence. This sequence was found in a human donor with melanoma. This chain connects TRBV27 to TRBJ2-7, with 7 nucleotides matching TRBD1. CDR3 DNA: TGTGCCAGCAGGCTACCGACAGGGCTTGAGGACTACGAGCAGTACTTC. This translates into CASRLPTGLEDYEQYF.